This entry lists 27 T cell receptor beta chains sequenced from one sample in a study of cytomegalovirus exposure and HLA in healthy donors. The primer mix had 60 Vbeta and 13 Jbeta primers. Clones were read by immunoSEQ multiplex PCR, and TCRdb kept only the in-frame ones, dropping some. The repertoire includes about 130,000 clones, roughly 79% of them detected once, and about 1.8% sits in the top ten. Sequenced material: PBMCs. The receptors stem from a woman aged 50 to 60 in good health and CMV-seronegative.

The chain couples TRBV7-6 to TRBJ2-3; tentative D call: TRBD1 (5 bases). Trimming removed 3 bases from V and 4 bases from J, with 17 bases in between. CDR1 and CDR2 (germline): SGHVS, FNYEAQ. The CDR3 runs to 16 residues. CDR3 nucleotides: TGTGCCAGCAGCTTTCGACAGTCCGACCAGCCAGATACGCAGTATTTT. Translated, it gives CASSFRQSDQPDTQYF.

This clone was recorded only once. V is TRBV4-3 and J is TRBJ2-2; D is perhaps TRBD1 (6 bases). V was cut by 6 bases and J by 6 bases, with 11 bases left in between. The CDR3 runs to 13 residues. Germline loops: CDR1 LGHNA, CDR2 YSLEER. CDR3 sequence: CASRPAGAGELFF. CDR3 DNA: TGCGCCAGCAGGCCTGCAGGGGCCGGGGAGCTGTTTTTT.

The rearrangement uses TRBV5-1 and TRBJ1-4, with D perhaps matching TRBD1 (6 bases). The germline CDR1 and CDR2 sequences are SGHRS and YFSETQ. The length of the CDR3 is 14 residues. Deletions cut 2 bases from V and 7 bases from J, with 12 bases between. In DNA form, the CDR3 reads TGCGCCAGCAGCTTACAGGGTCCGGGTGAAAAACTGTTTTTT. Translated, it gives CASSLQGPGEKLFF. Based on the CDR3 plus reference TRBV5-1 and TRBJ1-4, the full variable domain is KAGVTQTPRYLIKTRGQQVTLSCSPISGHRSVSWYQQTPGQGLQFLFEYFSETQRNKGNFPGRFSGRQFSNSRSEMNVSTLELGDSALYLCASSLQGPGEKLFFGSGTQLSVL.

The chain employs TRBV11-3 and TRBJ2-7, with 10 bases that match TRBD1. CDR1 and CDR2 (germline): SGHNT, YENEEA. The CDR3 covers 17 residues. The junction had 13 bases not matched to a gene; V was cut back by 1 base and J by 7 bases. The CDR3 is CASSLGGTGAAFGEQYV. As DNA, the CDR3 is TGTGCCAGCAGCTTAGGTGGGACAGGGGCCGCCTTTGGTGAGCAGTACGTC.

The V gene is TRBV2, the J gene TRBJ1-2, with 7 bases fitting TRBD1. Germline CDR1 SNHLY, CDR2 FYNNEI. The CDR3 totals 16 residues. V lost 4 bases and J lost 2; bases outside the gene matches: 10. In DNA, the CDR3 is TGTGCCAGCAGTGGACTAAAGACAGGGCAGAACTATGGCTACACCTTC. It specifies CASSGLKTGQNYGYTF.

This chain uses TRBV6-5 with TRBJ1-1, with TRBD1 matching over 8 bases. The CDR3 is made up of 14 amino acids. Germline lookup yields CDR1 MNHEY and CDR2 SVGAGI. Trimming took 2 bases from V and 4 from J; bases not matched to a gene: 3. The DNA of the CDR3 is TGTGCCAGCAGTTACGCCGACAGGGGCACTGAAGCTTTCTTT. As protein: CASSYADRGTEAFF.

This chain links TRBV19 with TRBJ2-2; 12 bases line up with TRBD2. V dropped 4 bases and J dropped 6; count of bases not matched to a gene: 12. The CDR3 has 18 amino acids. Looked up from germline, CDR1 is LNHDA and CDR2 is SQIVND (reference sequence). This CDR3 reads CASSTPGLAGGTPGELFF. The CDR3 DNA follows: TGTGCCAGTAGTACGCCGGGACTAGCGGGTGGTACGCCCGGGGAGCTGTTTTTT.

The J gene is TRBJ1-1, the V gene TRBV5-1; 7 bases fit TRBD1. CDR3 size: 15 residues. The germline CDR1 and CDR2 sequences are SGHRS and YFSETQ. After removal of 4 bases from V and 0 bases from J, the junction contained 6 bases not matched to a gene. The CDR3, as DNA: TGCGCCAGCAGCGACAGGGTCACGATGAACACTGAAGCTTTCTTT. Translating it yields CASSDRVTMNTEAFF.

This clone has just one count. The chain joins TRBV30 to TRBJ2-7; D is possibly TRBD2 (5 bases). The CDR3 covers 12 residues. Trimming left V 2 bases short and J 4 bases short, with 9 bases between. Germline V gene lookup returns CDR1 GTSNPN and CDR2 SVGIG (reference sequence). The CDR3, as DNA: TGTGCCTGGAGTCCGGCGGGTTACGAGCAGTACTTC. It translates to CAWSPAGYEQYF.

This chain uses TRBV7-7 with TRBJ2-5; TRBD2 agrees at 8 bases. Losses at the gene ends were 11 bases for V and 3 bases for J; bases not matched to a gene: 2. Germline V gives CDR1 SSHAT, CDR2 FNYEAQ (reference sequence). This CDR3 comprises 11 residues. The CDR3 protein is CALGGEETQYF. The CDR3 region has the DNA TGTGCCCTCGGGGGGGAAGAGACCCAGTACTTC.

The V gene is TRBV28, the J gene TRBJ2-7, with TRBD1 matching over 7 bases. The V gene end was trimmed by 4 bases and the J gene end by 2 bases; junction bases not matched to a gene: 5. The CDR3 totals 14 residues. CDR1 and CDR2 (germline): MDHEN, SYDVKM. The CDR3 reads CASSSWDRTYEQYF. The DNA for the CDR3 is TGTGCCAGCAGTTCCTGGGACAGAACCTACGAGCAGTACTTC.

The DNA of the CDR3 is TGTGCCACCCAAATCGGGAGCTCTTACGAGCAGTACTTC. Protein: CATQIGSSYEQYF. V is TRBV6-1 and J is TRBJ2-7; D may be TRBD2 (6 bases). The CDR3 loop spans 13 amino acids. Germline assignment: CDR1 MNHNS and CDR2 SASEGT. V was pared by 10 bases and J by 4 bases, with 17 bases between.

The rearrangement uses TRBV7-9 and TRBJ1-1; D is unclear. V was clipped by 1 base and J by 10 bases, with 10 bases between them. Germline V gives CDR1 SEHNR, CDR2 FQNEAQ (reference sequence). The CDR3 extends over 12 amino acids. The CDR3 bases are TGTGCCAGCAGCTTAGTGGAGAGGCTAGCTTTCTTT. It codes for CASSLVERLAFF.

This chain uses TRBV11-2 with TRBJ2-7; TRBD2 agrees at 9 bases. The CDR3 loop spans 14 amino acids. Germline V lookup: CDR1 SGHAT, CDR2 FQNNGV. J was trimmed by 4 bases and V by 4 bases; bases with no gene match: 5. The CDR3 sequence: CASSYQAGGYEQYV. The CDR3 nucleotides read TGTGCCAGCAGCTATCAGGCGGGAGGGTACGAGCAGTACGTC.

DNA of the CDR3: TGCGCCAGCAGCGCCGCCGGGACTTCAAATGAAAAACTGTTTTTT. Its protein is CASSAAGTSNEKLFF. V usage is TRBV5-1 and J usage is TRBJ1-4; D might be TRBD1 (5 bases). Per the germline V gene, CDR1 is SGHRS and CDR2 is YFSETQ. V was shortened by 4 bases and J by 5 bases, with 15 bases between the two germline ends. The length of the CDR3 is 15 residues.

CDR3 region: CASSLVGLGQPNEKLFF. CDR3 bases: TGCGCCAGCAGCTTGGTAGGTCTAGGACAGCCTAATGAAAAACTGTTTTTT. This chain links TRBV5-1 with TRBJ1-4; D might be TRBD1 (6 bases). Between the trimmed V and J ends, which lost 0 bases and 3 bases, there was a span of 15 bases. The CDR3 contains 17 residues. Looked up from germline, CDR1 is SGHRS and CDR2 is YFSETQ.

The chain recombines TRBV28 with TRBJ1-2, with 10 bases fitting TRBD1. The CDR3 runs to 15 residues. Trimming took 5 bases from V and 3 from J; bases not matched to a gene: 6. The germline CDR1 and CDR2 sequences are MDHEN and SYDVKM. For the CDR3, the DNA is TGTGCCAGCAGTGAGGGGACAGGGGAGGACTATGGCTACACCTTC. This translates into CASSEGTGEDYGYTF.

The chain employs TRBV9 and TRBJ2-5, with a possible D match to TRBD2 (6 bases). The CDR3 length is 15 residues. The ends were cut back, 3 bases at V and 2 bases at J, with 14 bases in the middle. Germline CDR1 SGDLS, CDR2 YYNGEE. This CDR3 is CASSGSGVGQETQYF. The CDR3 bases are TGTGCCAGCAGCGGCTCGGGGGTGGGGCAAGAGACCCAGTACTTC.

The rearrangement joins TRBV30 to TRBJ2-7; TRBD2 matches at 8 bases. CDR1 and CDR2 from the germline V gene are GTSNPN and SVGIG (reference sequence). The CDR3 length is 14 residues. V shed 2 bases and J 7 bases; nucleotides not matched to a gene: 10. Here the CDR3 DNA reads TGTGCCTGGAGTTCCAGCGGGAGAACGAGTGAGCAGTACGTC. Translating it yields CAWSSSGRTSEQYV.

V usage is TRBV27 and J usage is TRBJ2-7; no reliable D call. Germline V gene lookup returns CDR1 MNHEY and CDR2 SMNVEV (reference sequence). Trimming removed 2 bases from V and 5 bases from J, with 10 bases in between. The CDR3 extends over 13 amino acids. The CDR3 protein is CASSLPDTDEQYF. The CDR3 nucleotides are TGTGCCAGCAGTTTACCCGACACTGACGAGCAGTACTTC.

The chain carries TRBV29-1 and TRBJ1-5, with unresolved D. Germline V CDR1 and CDR2: SQVTM, ANQGSEA. The CDR3 is 14 residues long. The V end lost 4 bases, the J end lost 2 bases, and 12 bases lay between the germline ends. The CDR3 sequence: CSVAYAMGNQPQHF. DNA of the CDR3: TGCAGCGTTGCGTACGCGATGGGCAATCAGCCCCAGCATTTT. Supplemented by reference TRBV29-1 and TRBJ1-5, the full variable domain reads SAVISQKPSRDICQRGTSLTIQCQVDSQVTMMFWYRQQPGQSLTLIATANQGSEATYESGFVIDKFPISRPNLTFSTLTVSNMSPEDSSIYLCSVAYAMGNQPQHFGDGTRLSIL.

In its sample, this clone was seen a few times. This CDR3 reads CSVERATGEHGYTF. The CDR3 bases are TGCAGCGTTGAAAGGGCAACAGGGGAGCATGGCTACACCTTC. This chain connects TRBV29-1 to TRBJ1-2; 7 positions match TRBD1. The CDR3 is made up of 14 amino acids. The ends lost 2 bases at V and 6 bases at J; junction bases unmatched: 9. Germline V gives CDR1 SQVTM, CDR2 ANQGSEA.

The chain joins TRBV5-6 to TRBJ1-1, with D possibly matching TRBD1 (5 bases). V was pared by 3 bases and J by 8 bases, with 11 bases between. Germline V gene data show CDR1 as SGHDT and CDR2 as YYEEEE. This CDR3 has 12 amino acids. CDR3 DNA: TGTGCCAGCAGCTGGCCAGGGAGGGAAGCTTTCTTT. The encoded protein is CASSWPGREAFF. The full variable domain, with the rest looked up from reference TRBV5-6 and TRBJ1-1, is DAGVTQSPTHLIKTRGQQVTLRCSPKSGHDTVSWYQQALGQGPQFIFQYYEEEERQRGNFPDRFSGHQFPNYSSELNVNALLLGDSALYLCASSWPGREAFFGQGTRLTVV.

The gene calls are TRBV7-8 and TRBJ1-3, with D possibly being TRBD1 (6 bases). Trimming removed 1 base at V and 0 bases at J, with 13 bases between. Germline CDR1 SGHVS, CDR2 FQNEAQ. CDR3 size: 17 residues. CDR3 nucleotides: TGTGCCAGCAGCTTAGGACAGGCAGTGATCTCTGGAAACACCATATATTTT. Translation gives CASSLGQAVISGNTIYF.

The chain couples TRBV4-3 to TRBJ2-6; possible D gene TRBD2, 5 bases. V gave up 4 bases and J gave up 3 bases, with 10 bases separating them. There are 15 residues in the CDR3. The germline gives CDR1 LGHNA, CDR2 YSLEER. The CDR3 region has the DNA TGCGCCAGCAGCCCCGTAGGGAGTGGGGCCAACGTCCTGACTTTC. It encodes CASSPVGSGANVLTF.

V is TRBV30 and J is TRBJ2-3, with 8 bases aligning to TRBD2. The CDR3 contains 15 residues. CDR1 is GTSNPN, CDR2 SVGIG, per germline (reference sequence). In nucleotides, the CDR3 is TGTGCTTCGAGGCCTAGCGGGCTTAGCACAGATACGCAGTATTTT. This encodes CASRPSGLSTDTQYF. Full variable domain (outside the CDR3, taken from reference TRBV30 and TRBJ2-3): SQTIHQWPATLVQPVGSPLSLECTVEGTSNPNLYWYRQAAGRGLQLLFYSVGIGQISSEVPQNLSASRPQDRQFILSSKKLLLSDSGFYLCASRPSGLSTDTQYFGPGTRLTVL.

The J gene is TRBJ2-1, the V gene TRBV21-1; the table gives TRBD1 as D, unverified against the DNA. TRBV21-1 has pseudogene status. The CDR3 covers 18 residues. CDR3 nucleotide sequence: TGTGCCAGCAGCAAAGCATACCGACAGGGAAGCTCCTACAATGAGCAGTTCTTC. Protein sequence: CASSKAYRQGSSYNEQFF.